This TCR beta chain was identified in a study of OX40 agonist ivuxolimab in advanced cancers. As for the study more broadly: Ivuxolimab was an agonistic, fully human IgG2 monoclonal antibody directed against OX40 (CD134), a costimulatory receptor. Peripheral TCRbeta sequencing was intended to test whether TCR sequence diversity was altered and clonal T-cell expansion was caused by ivuxolimab. Prior anti-PD-1, anti-PD-L1 or anti-CTLA-4 therapy was permitted, and 35% to 40% of dose-escalation patients had received checkpoint inhibitors. In the dose-escalation cohort, 75% to 85% of patients were male, and the mean age was roughly 60 years with a range of roughly 20 to 80. The paper reports the monotherapy dose-escalation portion (N of about 50 patients) of the phase I ivuxolimab trial. Intravenous ivuxolimab was administered to patients every 2 weeks at six dose levels: 0.01, 0.1, 0.3, 1.5, 3 and 10 mg/kg. Among the 50 to 55 dose-escalation patients, 19 had hepatocellular carcinoma, approximately 15 melanoma, 9 renal cell carcinoma and 9 head and neck cancer. Partial responses were achieved by three dose-escalation patients, of whom one had hepatocellular carcinoma and two had cutaneous melanoma. What the work shows at the level of the full study, not this receptor alone: After ivuxolimab, CD8+ T cells had more expanded clones than CD4+ T cells on average. At doses from 0.1 to 3.0 mg/kg, clonal expansion was seen in both CD4+ and CD8+ blood T cells between baseline and week 6. In the 0.1-3.0 mg/kg groups, partial responders were among the patients with the lowest normalized peripheral clonal expansion, particularly in CD8+ T cells. Low levels of normalized T-cell clonal expansion were also shown by some nonresponding patients. Antigen specificity was not determined for the clonally expanded peripheral T cells.

In regard to this clone: This clone's antigen is unknown. No base quality information exists; no much larger clone differs at one position.

The trial excluded patients who had a history of autoimmune disease or who were on systemic immunosuppression. In every dose cohort, peripheral blood was drawn for TCR sequencing at baseline, cycle 4 day 1, and cycle 7 day 1. The samples were drawn from a first-in-human, open-label, multicenter phase I dose-escalation trial of ivuxolimab. Adults with locally advanced or metastatic head and neck squamous cell, hepatocellular, melanoma or renal cell carcinoma were enrolled in the trial. Before TCR sequencing, CD4+ T cells and CD8+ T cells were sorted from peripheral blood as separate populations. Ends trimmed: V by 0 bases, J by 4 bases; bases unmatched to a gene: 14. CDR1 SGHRS and CDR2 YFSETQ are derived from the germline V gene. The CDR3 runs 18 residues from the cysteine to the phenylalanine. Of all the DNA, just the CDR3 is kept, 54 bases in frame from base 1. Genomic DNA was extracted from sorted cells for sequencing of the TCRbeta CDR3 region. TCRbeta CDR3 regions were sequenced using the immunoSEQ Assay. Sourced from immuneACCESS, this table was stored by TCRdb with only in-frame sequences that have V and J called. A share of the clones is absent; for the studies checked, an unresolved V gene accounts for under half, and the remainder has no known explanation. Recorded for this sample are around 66,000 clones; approximately 84% of them occurred a single time. The ten largest clonotypes hold about 4.5% of the sample.

Specimen: CD4+ or CD8+ T cells sorted from blood, collected in a trial of the OX40 agonist ivuxolimab. The chain couples TRBV5-1 to TRBJ2-5; TRBD2 agrees with 8 junctional bases. The clonotype was recovered from an adult with an advanced solid tumor such as melanoma, head and neck, liver or kidney cancer. The bases read TGCGCCAGCAGCTTGGCCCTGAGGGGTATAGCGGGGCCAGAGACCCAGTACTTC. Translation gives CASSLALRGIAGPETQYF.